This is a list of T cell receptor beta chains from one sample in a study of T cells in Graves' hyperthyroidism and ophthalmopathy. TCRdb reanalysed the multiplex PCR reads using MiXCR and keeps one entry per CDR3 protein. The table records hundreds of thousands of distinct CDR3 sequences, approximately 23% of them present only once. Sequencing was done on a sample of blood. The source is a woman aged 65 to 85 with Graves' ophthalmopathy. The CDR3 runs from the conserved cysteine through the conserved F or W. Fields, in order: CDR3 protein, CDR3 DNA, clone size, CDR3 length, D gene, V gene, J gene. The D gene is left open where the match is weak. The size of a clone is reported for some rows only, either as once, few or many, or as a class for expanded clones.

cdr3_aa: CASRQGTNEKLFF
cdr3_nt: TGTGCCAGCAGACAGGGAACTAATGAAAAACTGTTTTTT
clone_size: many
cdr3_length: 13
d_call: -
v_call: TRBV6-1
j_call: TRBJ1-4

cdr3_aa: CASSPLGLAGGPVEQFF
cdr3_nt: TGTGCCAGCAGTCCCCTGGGACTAGCGGGAGGGCCTGTGGAGCAGTTCTTC
clone_size: many
cdr3_length: 17
d_call: TRBD2
v_call: TRBV28
j_call: TRBJ2-1

cdr3_aa: CASSWMTGWETQYF
cdr3_nt: TGCGCCAGCAGCTGGATGACAGGGTGGGAGACCCAGTACTTC
clone_size: -
cdr3_length: 14
d_call: TRBD1
v_call: TRBV5-1
j_call: TRBJ2-5

cdr3_aa: CASSLGTGGAQTQYF
cdr3_nt: TGTGCCAGCAGCCTTGGGACAGGGGGCGCGCAGACCCAGTACTTC
clone_size: few
cdr3_length: 15
d_call: TRBD1
v_call: TRBV7-9
j_call: TRBJ2-5

cdr3_aa: CSAVNPGQFSYEQYF
cdr3_nt: TGCAGTGCTGTCAATCCGGGACAGTTCTCCTACGAGCAGTACTTC
clone_size: -
cdr3_length: 15
d_call: TRBD1
v_call: TRBV20-1
j_call: TRBJ2-7

cdr3_aa: CASSSGGADNYGYTF
cdr3_nt: TGTGCCAGCAGCTCGGGAGGGGCAGATAACTATGGCTACACCTTC
clone_size: few
cdr3_length: 15
d_call: -
v_call: TRBV5-4
j_call: TRBJ1-2

cdr3_aa: CASSSSGLSTDTQYF
cdr3_nt: TGTGCCAGCAGCTCCTCGGGACTGTCCACAGATACGCAGTATTTT
clone_size: -
cdr3_length: 15
d_call: -
v_call: TRBV7-9
j_call: TRBJ2-3

cdr3_aa: CASSLAGGTGNTIYF
cdr3_nt: TGTGCCAGCAGCTTAGCCGGAGGGACTGGAAACACCATATATTTT
clone_size: many
cdr3_length: 15
d_call: -
v_call: TRBV7-8
j_call: TRBJ1-3

cdr3_aa: CASSRRGEGSDTQYF
cdr3_nt: TGTGCCAGCAGCCGTCGGGGGGAGGGGTCAGATACGCAGTATTTT
clone_size: many
cdr3_length: 15
d_call: TRBD2
v_call: TRBV11-2
j_call: TRBJ2-3

cdr3_aa: CASRGQRATEAFF
cdr3_nt: TGTGCCAGCCGGGGACAGCGGGCCACTGAAGCTTTCTTT
clone_size: -
cdr3_length: 13
d_call: TRBD1
v_call: TRBV7-9
j_call: TRBJ1-1

cdr3_aa: CASSVDPGVREQYF
cdr3_nt: TGTGCCAGCAGCGTAGACCCGGGAGTACGCGAGCAGTACTTC
clone_size: -
cdr3_length: 14
d_call: -
v_call: TRBV9
j_call: TRBJ2-7

cdr3_aa: CASSLDRGGAGELFF
cdr3_nt: TGTGCCAGCAGTCTAGACAGGGGTGGAGCCGGGGAGCTGTTTTTT
clone_size: -
cdr3_length: 15
d_call: TRBD1
v_call: TRBV2
j_call: TRBJ2-2

cdr3_aa: CASSQALGGKAFF
cdr3_nt: TGTGCCAGCAGCCAGGCCCTGGGAGGTAAAGCTTTCTTT
clone_size: few
cdr3_length: 13
d_call: -
v_call: TRBV28
j_call: TRBJ1-1

cdr3_aa: CASSQDDSPLHF
cdr3_nt: TGTGCCAGCAGTCAGGACGATTCACCCCTCCACTTT
clone_size: -
cdr3_length: 12
d_call: -
v_call: TRBV11-2
j_call: TRBJ1-6

cdr3_aa: CAISEWQVSQPQHF
cdr3_nt: TGTGCCATCAGTGAGTGGCAAGTCAGTCAGCCCCAGCATTTT
clone_size: -
cdr3_length: 14
d_call: -
v_call: TRBV10-3
j_call: TRBJ1-5

cdr3_aa: CASSYGRTSGTYNEQFF
cdr3_nt: TGTGCCAGCAGTTATGGTAGGACTAGCGGGACCTACAATGAGCAGTTCTTC
clone_size: few
cdr3_length: 17
d_call: TRBD2
v_call: TRBV6-2/TRBV6-3
j_call: TRBJ2-1

cdr3_aa: CASKLKSGFSYEQYF
cdr3_nt: TGTGCCAGTAAATTAAAATCAGGGTTCTCCTACGAGCAGTACTTC
clone_size: many
cdr3_length: 15
d_call: -
v_call: TRBV28
j_call: TRBJ2-7

cdr3_aa: CASISTGGRAKNIQYF
cdr3_nt: TGTGCCAGCATTTCTACAGGGGGCCGGGCCAAAAACATTCAGTACTTC
clone_size: -
cdr3_length: 16
d_call: TRBD1
v_call: TRBV6-1
j_call: TRBJ2-4

cdr3_aa: CASSSRDRRNYEQYF
cdr3_nt: TGTGCCAGTTCCTCCCGGGACAGGAGAAACTACGAGCAGTACTTC
clone_size: few
cdr3_length: 15
d_call: TRBD1
v_call: TRBV7-3
j_call: TRBJ2-7

cdr3_aa: CASSYEGYTGELFF
cdr3_nt: TGTGCCAGCAGTTACGAGGGGTACACCGGGGAGCTGTTTTTT
clone_size: few
cdr3_length: 14
d_call: -
v_call: TRBV6-6
j_call: TRBJ2-2

cdr3_aa: CASTASSVQPQHF
cdr3_nt: TGTGCCAGCACCGCTTCGAGTGTTCAGCCCCAGCATTTT
clone_size: few
cdr3_length: 13
d_call: -
v_call: TRBV6-2/TRBV6-3
j_call: TRBJ1-5

cdr3_aa: CASSMGQVNTGELFF
cdr3_nt: TGTGCCAGTAGTATGGGACAGGTTAACACCGGGGAGCTGTTTTTT
clone_size: -
cdr3_length: 15
d_call: TRBD1
v_call: TRBV19
j_call: TRBJ2-2

cdr3_aa: CASSQDPQGHSKNIQYF
cdr3_nt: TGCGCCAGCAGCCAAGATCCCCAGGGCCATAGCAAAAACATTCAGTACTTC
clone_size: -
cdr3_length: 17
d_call: -
v_call: TRBV4-1
j_call: TRBJ2-4

cdr3_aa: CATGEGRTEAFF
cdr3_nt: TGTGCCACAGGGGAGGGTAGGACTGAAGCTTTCTTT
clone_size: -
cdr3_length: 12
d_call: -
v_call: TRBV10-3
j_call: TRBJ1-1

cdr3_aa: CSATSGTGGYEQYF
cdr3_nt: TGCAGTGCTACATCCGGGACAGGGGGCTACGAGCAGTACTTC
clone_size: many
cdr3_length: 14
d_call: TRBD1
v_call: TRBV20-1
j_call: TRBJ2-7

cdr3_aa: CASSFQRQETQYF
cdr3_nt: TGTGCCAGCAGTTTCCAGCGCCAAGAGACCCAGTACTTC
clone_size: few
cdr3_length: 13
d_call: -
v_call: TRBV27
j_call: TRBJ2-5

cdr3_aa: CAISESREAYEQYF
cdr3_nt: TGTGCCATCAGTGAGTCGAGGGAAGCTTACGAGCAGTACTTC
clone_size: few
cdr3_length: 14
d_call: -
v_call: TRBV10-3
j_call: TRBJ2-7

cdr3_aa: CASSLVPQGVNEKLFF
cdr3_nt: TGCGCCAGCAGCTTGGTACCGCAGGGAGTTAATGAAAAACTGTTTTTT
clone_size: -
cdr3_length: 16
d_call: -
v_call: TRBV5-1
j_call: TRBJ1-4

cdr3_aa: CASSSRGGDGSYEQYF
cdr3_nt: TGTGCCAGCAGCTCCCGAGGGGGGGACGGGTCCTACGAGCAGTACTTC
clone_size: many
cdr3_length: 16
d_call: -
v_call: TRBV7-6
j_call: TRBJ2-7

cdr3_aa: CASSEGASPLHF
cdr3_nt: TGTGCCAGCAGCGAGGGGGCTTCACCCCTCCACTTT
clone_size: many
cdr3_length: 12
d_call: TRBD1
v_call: TRBV6-1
j_call: TRBJ1-6

cdr3_aa: CSAHHPGTSGANEQFF
cdr3_nt: TGCAGTGCTCACCACCCTGGGACTAGCGGGGCCAATGAGCAGTTCTTC
clone_size: once
cdr3_length: 16
d_call: TRBD2
v_call: TRBV20-1
j_call: TRBJ2-1

cdr3_aa: CATSNPTGGGTDTQYF
cdr3_nt: TGTGCCACCAGTAACCCGACAGGGGGCGGCACAGATACGCAGTATTTT
clone_size: few
cdr3_length: 16
d_call: TRBD1
v_call: TRBV24-1
j_call: TRBJ2-3

cdr3_aa: CASSKRTANHKETQYF
cdr3_nt: TGTGCCAGCAGCAAACGGACAGCAAATCACAAAGAGACCCAGTACTTC
clone_size: few
cdr3_length: 16
d_call: -
v_call: TRBV11-3
j_call: TRBJ2-5

cdr3_aa: CASSPTDTRSRSPLHF
cdr3_nt: TGTGCCAGTAGTCCGACGGACACGCGCTCACGGTCACCCCTCCACTTT
clone_size: few
cdr3_length: 16
d_call: -
v_call: TRBV19
j_call: TRBJ1-6

cdr3_aa: CASRGMRSNTEAFF
cdr3_nt: TGTGCCAGCAGGGGGATGCGGTCGAACACTGAAGCTTTCTTT
clone_size: many
cdr3_length: 14
d_call: -
v_call: TRBV2
j_call: TRBJ1-1

cdr3_aa: CAWSVGSGRAGTGELFF
cdr3_nt: TGTGCCTGGAGTGTAGGTAGCGGGAGGGCCGGGACCGGGGAGCTGTTTTTT
clone_size: -
cdr3_length: 17
d_call: TRBD2
v_call: TRBV30
j_call: TRBJ2-2

cdr3_aa: CSARVDGARRETQYF
cdr3_nt: TGCAGTGCTAGGGTGGACGGGGCTAGACGAGAGACCCAGTACTTC
clone_size: -
cdr3_length: 15
d_call: -
v_call: TRBV20-1
j_call: TRBJ2-5

cdr3_aa: CASGRASLTGELFF
cdr3_nt: TGTGCCAGCGGACGGGCTAGCCTTACCGGGGAGCTGTTTTTT
clone_size: few
cdr3_length: 14
d_call: -
v_call: TRBV6-1
j_call: TRBJ2-2

cdr3_aa: CASAPRGAASEQFF
cdr3_nt: TGCGCCAGCGCTCCTAGGGGAGCGGCTAGTGAGCAGTTCTTC
clone_size: few
cdr3_length: 14
d_call: -
v_call: TRBV5-1
j_call: TRBJ2-1

cdr3_aa: CASSPLPGTKRFYEQYF
cdr3_nt: TGTGCCAGCAGTCCCCTACCCGGGACAAAGCGCTTCTACGAGCAGTACTTC
clone_size: -
cdr3_length: 17
d_call: -
v_call: TRBV27
j_call: TRBJ2-7

cdr3_aa: CSARDGAGGRETQYF
cdr3_nt: TGCAGTGCTAGAGATGGAGCGGGAGGGCGAGAGACCCAGTACTTC
clone_size: few
cdr3_length: 15
d_call: TRBD2
v_call: TRBV20-1
j_call: TRBJ2-5

cdr3_aa: CASSLSSGNSYNEQFF
cdr3_nt: TGTGCCAGCAGTTTATCTAGCGGGAACTCCTACAATGAGCAGTTCTTC
clone_size: -
cdr3_length: 16
d_call: TRBD2
v_call: TRBV28
j_call: TRBJ2-1

cdr3_aa: CASSQTGGVEGQFF
cdr3_nt: TGCGCCAGCAGCCAGACAGGGGGCGTGGAGGGGCAGTTCTTC
clone_size: -
cdr3_length: 14
d_call: TRBD1
v_call: TRBV5-1
j_call: TRBJ2-1

cdr3_aa: CASSRIKETQYF
cdr3_nt: TGTGCCAGTAGTCGAATCAAGGAGACCCAGTACTTC
clone_size: -
cdr3_length: 12
d_call: -
v_call: TRBV19
j_call: TRBJ2-5

cdr3_aa: CASGLGRNTGELFF
cdr3_nt: TGTGCTAGTGGTTTAGGGCGGAACACCGGGGAGCTGTTTTTT
clone_size: few
cdr3_length: 14
d_call: -
v_call: TRBV12-5
j_call: TRBJ2-2

cdr3_aa: CASRIRTGGEKLFF
cdr3_nt: TGTGCCAGCAGAATAAGGACAGGGGGGGAAAAACTGTTTTTT
clone_size: few
cdr3_length: 14
d_call: TRBD1
v_call: TRBV6-1
j_call: TRBJ1-4

cdr3_aa: CASSPSLEGSRTEAFF
cdr3_nt: TGTGCCAGCTCACCAAGTTTAGAGGGGTCGAGGACTGAAGCTTTCTTT
clone_size: -
cdr3_length: 16
d_call: -
v_call: TRBV18
j_call: TRBJ1-1

cdr3_aa: CASSDDRDLSTDTQYF
cdr3_nt: TGTGCCAGCAGTGATGACAGGGATTTATCCACAGATACGCAGTATTTT
clone_size: many
cdr3_length: 16
d_call: TRBD1
v_call: TRBV2
j_call: TRBJ2-3

cdr3_aa: CSGQRESAYEQYF
cdr3_nt: TGCAGCGGCCAGCGGGAGTCGGCGTACGAGCAGTACTTC
clone_size: few
cdr3_length: 13
d_call: TRBD2
v_call: TRBV20-1
j_call: TRBJ2-7

cdr3_aa: CASSSGQGYIQYF
cdr3_nt: TGTGCCAGCAGTTCCGGACAGGGGTACATTCAGTACTTC
clone_size: few
cdr3_length: 13
d_call: TRBD1
v_call: TRBV28
j_call: TRBJ2-4